The 23 T cell receptor beta chains presented below share a single source sample, sequenced in a study of identical twins (dated by TCRdb to the mid-2010s). Receptor amplification or capture employed 5' RACE. Sequencing used an Illumina HiSeq 2000. TCRdb took the public reads, trimmed them with fastp at Q25, ran MiXCR for clone calling and kept in-frame beta chains. All rows with the same CDR3 protein become a single entry with the most common DNA and genes. The sample yields 500,000 or so distinct CDR3 sequences; roughly a fifth were counted once. Together, the top ten hold around 0.9% of the sample. These data were also filed under a second study, of T cells expressing NK-cell markers.

The specimen was CD4+ T cells sorted from blood. Receptors were obtained from a woman aged 18-29 years in good health.

In nucleotides, the CDR3 is TGCAGTGCTACTGGGATGTTCAGTGGGGATACGCAGTATTTT. Translated, it gives CSATGMFSGDTQYF. The chain couples TRBV20-1 to TRBJ2-3; D unclear. Between the trimmed V and J ends, which lost 4 bases and 6 bases, there was a span of 17 bases. Germline loops: CDR1 DFQATT, CDR2 SNEGSKA (reference sequence). The CDR3 runs to 14 residues.

The chain carries TRBV5-1 and TRBJ1-2; D gene uncertain. Trimming stripped 6 bases from V and 2 bases from J, with 26 bases between. This CDR3 region has 18 residues. Looked up from germline, CDR1 is SGHRS and CDR2 is YFSETQ. The CDR3 loop reads CASTPFWGTTTRNYGYTF. The CDR3 coding sequence is TGCGCCAGCACCCCATTCTGGGGAACGACAACCCGAAACTATGGCTACACCTTC.

The rearrangement links TRBV20-1 to TRBJ1-1, with D possibly matching TRBD1 (6 bases). This CDR3 region has 12 residues. The V end was cut by 6 bases, the J end by 4 bases, with 12 bases between. Germline CDR1 is DFQATT and CDR2 is SNEGSKA (reference sequence). For the CDR3, the DNA is TGCAGTGCCATCAGGGGCAGCACTGAAGCTTTCTTT. It encodes CSAIRGSTEAFF.

This clonotype was detected ten times or more. J is TRBJ1-1 and V is TRBV6-1, with D perhaps matching TRBD1 (6 bases). Trimming removed 6 bases at V and 1 base at J, with 9 bases between. CDR3 size: 13 residues. CDR1 is MNHNS, CDR2 SASEGT, per germline. The CDR3 nucleotides read TGTGCCAGCAGCCGGGGGCCGAACACTGAAGCTTTCTTT. It yields the protein CASSRGPNTEAFF.

This clonotype was counted between two and nine times. The gene calls are TRBV2 and TRBJ2-7; the D gene is possibly TRBD2 (5 bases). The V gene's germline CDR1 is SNHLY and CDR2 FYNNEI. Trimming cost V 0 bases and J 3 bases, with 18 bases left between them. The CDR3 is 17 amino acids. DNA of the CDR3: TGTGCCAGCAGTGAAGCGCTTACGAGGGTAGAGGTCTACGAGCAGTACTTC. Amino acid sequence: CASSEALTRVEVYEQYF.

The J gene is TRBJ2-1, the V gene TRBV5-1; possibly TRBD2 for D (6 bases). CDR1 and CDR2 from the germline V gene are SGHRS and YFSETQ. V dropped 0 bases and J dropped 10 bases, with 11 bases sitting between them. The CDR3 contains 13 residues. The CDR3 sequence: CASSLGFGREQFF. DNA for the CDR3: TGCGCCAGCAGCTTGGGGTTCGGGAGAGAGCAGTTCTTC.

This rearrangement joins TRBV7-9 to TRBJ2-5; 9 positions match TRBD2. The CDR3 totals 16 residues. Germline CDR1 and CDR2: SEHNR and FQNEAQ (reference sequence). V lost 5 bases, J lost 3 bases, and 10 bases stayed unmatched. The CDR3 loop is CASSRRLASGEETQYF. CDR3 coding DNA: TGTGCCAGCAGCCGCCGACTTGCTAGCGGGGAAGAGACCCAGTACTTC.

The rearrangement links TRBV20-1 to TRBJ2-3; D possibly corresponds to TRBD2 (5 bases). The CDR3 sequence is 15 residues long. Germline V gene lookup returns CDR1 DFQATT and CDR2 SNEGSKA (reference sequence). V shed 5 bases and J shed 1 base, with 16 bases lying between them. CDR3 protein: CSAPRSGYGTDTQYF. The CDR3 DNA reads TGCAGTGCTCCGCGGTCGGGGTACGGCACAGATACGCAGTATTTT.

Here the CDR3 DNA reads TGTGCCAGCAGCTTTGAGTACGGGGAGCTGTTTTTT. Protein: CASSFEYGELFF. The gene calls are TRBV5-6 and TRBJ2-2; D remains unclear. The V and J ends lost 2 bases and 7 bases respectively, with 6 bases between them. The CDR3 loop spans 12 amino acids. Germline V gene data show CDR1 as SGHDT and CDR2 as YYEEEE.

This clonotype was observed a few times. The chain uses TRBV6-1 and TRBJ2-3; either TRBD1 or TRBD2 may fit D (5 bases each). V lost 7 bases to trimming and J lost 0 bases, with 14 bases between them. CDR3 length: 15 amino acids. In germline, CDR1 is MNHNS, CDR2 SASEGT. In DNA form, the CDR3 reads TGTGCCAGCACCCCGGGGCGGACTAGCACAGATACGCAGTATTTT. It codes for CASTPGRTSTDTQYF.

This clonotype was detected only a few times. J is TRBJ2-7 and V is TRBV15; D not certain. The CDR3 contains 11 residues. CDR1 is LNHNV and CDR2 is YYDKDF in the germline V gene (reference sequence). V lost 1 base and J lost 2, with 0 bases in between. This CDR3 is CATSRAYEQYF. CDR3 nucleotide sequence: TGTGCCACCAGCAGAGCCTACGAGCAGTACTTC.

The chain combines TRBV20-1 with TRBJ1-2; TRBD1 might be the D (6 bases). The CDR3 length is 15 residues. The V gene's germline CDR1 is DFQATT and CDR2 SNEGSKA (reference sequence). Deletions cut 5 bases from V and 6 bases from J, with 22 bases between. Here the CDR3 DNA reads TGCAGTGCTGCGGACTTCGGACAGCCAAAAAATGGCTACACCTTC. Its protein product is CSAADFGQPKNGYTF.

CDR3 loop: CASSAGPTGELFF. CDR3 in DNA: TGCGCCAGCAGCGCTGGACCGACCGGGGAGCTGTTTTTT. The V gene is TRBV5-1, the J gene TRBJ2-2; D unclear. Trimming pared 4 bases from V and 5 bases from J, leaving 9 bases between. The CDR3 spans 13 residues. CDR1 is SGHRS, CDR2 YFSETQ, per germline. Supplemented by reference TRBV5-1 and TRBJ2-2, the full variable domain reads KAGVTQTPRYLIKTRGQQVTLSCSPISGHRSVSWYQQTPGQGLQFLFEYFSETQRNKGNFPGRFSGRQFSNSRSEMNVSTLELGDSALYLCASSAGPTGELFFGEGSRLTVL.

This clonotype was observed a few times. The rearrangement uses TRBV13 and TRBJ2-7, with D unresolved. The V gene lost 4 bases and the J gene lost 7 bases, with 8 bases spanning the gap. The germline V gene encodes CDR1 PRHDT and CDR2 FYEKMQ (reference sequence). CDR3 length: 11 residues. CDR3 in DNA: TGTGCCAGCAGCTCTGATGGGGAGCAGTACTTC. It translates to CASSSDGEQYF.

This clonotype has just a few counts. The gene calls are TRBV5-1 and TRBJ2-5; 13 positions match TRBD2. CDR3 size: 17 residues. Germline CDR1 reads SGHRS; CDR2 reads YFSETQ. The trim removed 3 bases at V and 5 bases at J, leaving 10 bases unmatched. The CDR3 sequence is CASSSEPGLAGTETQYF. For the CDR3, the DNA is TGCGCCAGCAGCTCAGAACCGGGACTAGCGGGGACGGAGACCCAGTACTTC.

The chain links TRBV12-3 or TRBV12-4 to TRBJ1-5; TRBD1 is a possible D gene (6 bases). V was pared by 6 bases and J by 7 bases, with 19 bases between. The CDR3 totals 15 residues. DNA of the CDR3: TGTGCCAGCAGCCGAGAGTTGGGGGGGCAACAGCCCCAGCATTTT. Protein: CASSRELGGQQPQHF.

DNA for the CDR3: TGTGCCTGGAGGGCTTCAGGGAATTCACCCCTCCACTTT. It codes for CAWRASGNSPLHF. V gene TRBV30 combines with J gene TRBJ1-6; a weak D match, TRBD1 (5 bases). Germline V gene data show CDR1 as GTSNPN and CDR2 as SVGIG (reference sequence). V lost 3 bases and J lost 7, with 10 bases in between. The CDR3 loop spans 13 amino acids.

The CDR3 DNA follows: TGTGCCAGCAGTGCCGGGACCATACCGTGGAAGGGCCCAGATACGCAGTATTTT. Translated, it gives CASSAGTIPWKGPDTQYF. The chain employs TRBV12-3 or TRBV12-4 and TRBJ2-3; perhaps D is TRBD1 or TRBD2 (5 bases each). V dropped 5 bases and J dropped 4 bases, with 25 bases sitting between them. The CDR3 is 18 amino acids.

This clonotype was seen a handful of times. V gene TRBV12-3 or TRBV12-4 combines with J gene TRBJ2-6; the D call may be TRBD1 or TRBD2 (6 bases each). The length of the CDR3 is 15 residues. V lost 6 bases and J lost 4, with 13 bases in between. The CDR3 DNA reads as TGTGCCAGCAGAGACGGGGGCGCGGGGGCCAACGTCCTGACTTTC. Its protein product is CASRDGGAGANVLTF.

V gene TRBV20-1 combines with J gene TRBJ1-1, with unresolved D. Trimming shortened V by 6 bases and J by 1 base, and 12 bases separated the two germline ends. Germline values: CDR1 DFQATT, CDR2 SNEGSKA (reference sequence). The CDR3 extends over 13 amino acids. CDR3 sequence: CSAWWSTNTEAFF. The CDR3 coding sequence is TGCAGTGCCTGGTGGTCAACGAACACTGAAGCTTTCTTT.

This clonotype showed up just a few times. V usage is TRBV12-3 or TRBV12-4 and J usage is TRBJ2-7, with D perhaps being TRBD1 or TRBD2 (5 bases each). This CDR3 contains 15 residues. V lost 2 bases to trimming and J lost 3 bases, with 14 bases between them. The CDR3 protein is CASSLQGRVGYEQYF. The CDR3 nucleotides are TGTGCCAGCAGTTTACAGGGACGGGTGGGCTACGAGCAGTACTTC.

In this sample, this clonotype turned up a few times. CDR3 amino acids: CASSVGMGQPQHF. The DNA for the CDR3 is TGTGCCAGCAGCGTAGGAATGGGTCAGCCCCAGCATTTT. The chain uses TRBV9 and TRBJ1-5; D is unclear. Germline V gene data show CDR1 as SGDLS and CDR2 as YYNGEE. The CDR3 runs 13 residues. Trimming stripped 0 bases from V and 6 bases from J, with 7 bases between.

This clonotype was detected only a few times. V and J are TRBV6-6 and TRBJ1-2; D gene uncertain. Trimming stripped 5 bases from V and 2 bases from J, with 9 bases between. The CDR3 loop spans 13 amino acids. Germline assignment: CDR1 MNHNY and CDR2 SVGAGI (reference sequence). The CDR3 region is CASSALGNYGYTF. The CDR3 DNA follows: TGTGCCAGCAGTGCCCTTGGGAACTATGGCTACACCTTC.